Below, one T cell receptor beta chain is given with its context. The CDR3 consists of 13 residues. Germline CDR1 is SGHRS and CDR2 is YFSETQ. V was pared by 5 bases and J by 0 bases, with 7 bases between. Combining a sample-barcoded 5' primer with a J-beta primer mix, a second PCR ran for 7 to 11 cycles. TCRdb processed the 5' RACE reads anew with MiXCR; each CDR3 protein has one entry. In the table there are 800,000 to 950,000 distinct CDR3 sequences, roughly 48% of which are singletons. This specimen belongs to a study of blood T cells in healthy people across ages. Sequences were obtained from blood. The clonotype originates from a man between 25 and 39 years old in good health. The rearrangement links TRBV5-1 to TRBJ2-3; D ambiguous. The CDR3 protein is CASRFISTDTQYF. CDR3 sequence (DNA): TGCGCCAGCAGATTCATCAGCACAGATACGCAGTATTTT.